A selection of T cell receptor beta chains follows, all from one sample in a study of identical twins. MiXCR, applied by TCRdb to the 5' RACE reads, yields one record per CDR3 protein. The sample has under 300,000 distinct CDR3 sequences, about 14% seen once; the top ten hold approximately 8.8%. The sequencing sample was made of memory (CD45RO+) T cells sorted from blood. The source is a woman aged 18-30 years in good health. CDR3s include the opening cysteine and the closing phenylalanine or tryptophan. The D gene is left open where the match is weak. Where a row states a size, it is once, few, many or the class of an expanded clone; other rows omit it.

CDR3 DNA,CDR3 protein,D gene,clone size,J gene,V gene,CDR3 length
TGTGCCAGCAGCCGCGCGGGCAGGGTTGAAAAACTGTTTTTT,CASSRAGRVEKLFF,.,.,TRBJ1-4,TRBV7-8,14
TGTGCCAGCAGCCTCGCTACGGGGGGGGTGCAGACCCAGTACTTC,CASSLATGGVQTQYF,TRBD2,.,TRBJ2-5,TRBV3-1,15
TGCGCCAGCAGCCCGGGACAGTTGGTGGATACGCAGTATTTT,CASSPGQLVDTQYF,TRBD1,many,TRBJ2-3,TRBV5-1,14
TGCGCCAGCAGCTTGGTGGCCTACGAGCAGTACTTC,CASSLVAYEQYF,.,many,TRBJ2-7,TRBV5-1,12
TGTGCCAGCAGTTTCCCCCGACGGGCGGCTTTCTTT,CASSFPRRAAFF,.,.,TRBJ1-1,TRBV12-3/TRBV12-4,12
TGTGCCAGCAGGCAGCTACAGGGCACGCAGTATTTT,CASRQLQGTQYF,.,few,TRBJ2-3,TRBV6-5,12
TGCGCCAGCAGCTCCCAGGGTAGCTCCTATAATTCACCCCTCCACTTT,CASSSQGSSYNSPLHF,.,few,TRBJ1-6,TRBV5-1,16
TGTGCCAGCAGGCCTACTAGCGGGGGGGCGGATGAGCAGTTCTTC,CASRPTSGGADEQFF,TRBD2,few,TRBJ2-1,TRBV6-1,15
TGTGCCAGCAGCCAAGAGGGGACTAGAGGTTACAATGAGCAGTTCTTC,CASSQEGTRGYNEQFF,TRBD2,.,TRBJ2-1,TRBV4-2,16
TGTGCCAGCAGCTCATTCAGGCGAAGGACCCAGTACTTC,CASSSFRRRTQYF,.,few,TRBJ2-5,TRBV11-2,13
TGTGCCAGCAGCCCTACACCGGCGAACATTCAGTACTTC,CASSPTPANIQYF,.,.,TRBJ2-4,TRBV7-3,13
TGTGCCAGCAGTTTATCGGCTAGCGGGAATGATGAGCAGTTCTTC,CASSLSASGNDEQFF,TRBD2,many,TRBJ2-1,TRBV12-3/TRBV12-4,15
TGCGCCAGCAGCGGCGGGACTAGCGGGAGGTCAGATACGCAGTATTTT,CASSGGTSGRSDTQYF,TRBD2,.,TRBJ2-3,TRBV5-1,16
TGTGCCAGCAGCTTCCCTAGCGGAGGGGGGGATACGCAGTATTTT,CASSFPSGGGDTQYF,.,.,TRBJ2-3,TRBV7-2,15
TGCAGTGCTAGAGATGAAGGGCGGGGGATCTCAGATACGCAGTATTTT,CSARDEGRGISDTQYF,TRBD2,.,TRBJ2-3,TRBV20-1,16
TGTGCCAGCAACGCGGACGGATTGAACACTGAAGCTTTCTTT,CASNADGLNTEAFF,.,few,TRBJ1-1,TRBV9,14
TGTGCCAGCGGCTACAGGGAAATTAACTATGGCTACACCTTC,CASGYREINYGYTF,.,.,TRBJ1-2,TRBV12-3/TRBV12-4,14
TGTGCCAGCAGCTCGCAACACGGGGCACCCCTCCACTTT,CASSSQHGAPLHF,.,.,TRBJ1-6,TRBV7-9,13
TGTGCCAGCCATGGGGGGGGCTACGAGCAGTACTTC,CASHGGGYEQYF,TRBD2,.,TRBJ2-7,TRBV2,12
TGTGCCAGCAGCGGTCGAGGGGGCTACGAGCAGTACTTC,CASSGRGGYEQYF,.,.,TRBJ2-7,TRBV7-2,13
TGTGCCAGCACTGAGCGGATCACGGGTGTTTTCATCTCCTACGAGCAGTACTTC,CASTERITGVFISYEQYF,.,.,TRBJ2-7,TRBV7-8,18
TGTGCCAGCAGCTTAGCCCCACCGGGCGAATACAATGAGCAGTTCTTC,CASSLAPPGEYNEQFF,.,.,TRBJ2-1,TRBV7-2,16
TGTGCCAGCAGCAACCAGGGGGAAGGGTACATTCAGTACTTC,CASSNQGEGYIQYF,TRBD1,few,TRBJ2-4,TRBV12-3/TRBV12-4,14
TGTGCCAGCAAGGGCGGGAACACCGGGGAGCTGTTTTTT,CASKGGNTGELFF,.,.,TRBJ2-2,TRBV6-6,13
TGTGCCAGCAGTGAGTTACGGGGCGAGGGGCTCAAAAACATTCAGTACTTC,CASSELRGEGLKNIQYF,.,few,TRBJ2-4,TRBV2,17
TGTGCCAGCAGCCGCCTTAGCGGGATCCCCACCGGGGAGCTGTTTTTT,CASSRLSGIPTGELFF,TRBD2,few,TRBJ2-2,TRBV11-2,16
TGTGCCAGCAGCGTAGCGGGGAGCTTCACAGATACGCAGTATTTT,CASSVAGSFTDTQYF,.,few,TRBJ2-3,TRBV9,15
TGTGCCAGCTGTACAGGGGGCACTGAAGCTTTCTTT,CASCTGGTEAFF,TRBD1,few,TRBJ1-1,TRBV27,12
TGCAGTGCTAGGAGATTTACGGGAACAAACTACAATGAGCAGTTCTTC,CSARRFTGTNYNEQFF,.,few,TRBJ2-1,TRBV20-1,16
TGCAGTGCTAGAAGTCAGGGATCGAGTCGTGAGCAGTTCTTC,CSARSQGSSREQFF,.,many,TRBJ2-1,TRBV20-1,14
TGTGCCAGCAGTTACGCCGTGAACACTGAAGCTTTCTTT,CASSYAVNTEAFF,.,.,TRBJ1-1,TRBV6-5,13
TGTGCCAGCAGCTCGGGGATAGGAGGGGGAGAAGAGACCCAGTACTTC,CASSSGIGGGEETQYF,.,.,TRBJ2-5,TRBV7-9,16
TGCAGTGCTAGAAGGTTCAACGAGCAGTACTTC,CSARRFNEQYF,.,.,TRBJ2-7,TRBV20-1,11
TGTGCCAGCAGCTCAGACGGGATCTCCTACGAGCAGTACTTC,CASSSDGISYEQYF,.,few,TRBJ2-7,TRBV7-9,14
TGTGCCAGCAGCTTATTGGAAGGGGTCTCACCCCTCCACTTT,CASSLLEGVSPLHF,.,.,TRBJ1-6,TRBV11-2,14
TGTGCCTGGACACTTGGACAGGGCTATGGCTACACCTTC,CAWTLGQGYGYTF,TRBD1,.,TRBJ1-2,TRBV30,13
TGTGCCAGCAGTAAATCCCTGACTAGCGGGAGCTACGAGCAGTACTTC,CASSKSLTSGSYEQYF,TRBD2,.,TRBJ2-7,TRBV11-2,16
TGTGCCAGCAGCAATATCGACAGACTTCAGCAGTATTTT,CASSNIDRLQQYF,.,many,TRBJ2-3,TRBV12-3/TRBV12-4,13
TGTGCCAGCAGTTACGTAGGGGCGGAAAGTGAGCAGTTCTTC,CASSYVGAESEQFF,.,.,TRBJ2-1,TRBV6-5,14
TGTGCCATCAGGCCCTATGGCTACACCTTC,CAIRPYGYTF,.,.,TRBJ1-2,TRBV10-3,10
TGTGCCAGCAGTTTTGATGGTAGCGGGGGGGCCAAATTTCACGAGCAGTACTTC,CASSFDGSGGAKFHEQYF,TRBD2,.,TRBJ2-7,TRBV12-3/TRBV12-4,18
TGTGCCAGCAGTTTTGGTACCCCGCAGCTTTACGAGCAGTACTTC,CASSFGTPQLYEQYF,.,.,TRBJ2-7,TRBV2,15